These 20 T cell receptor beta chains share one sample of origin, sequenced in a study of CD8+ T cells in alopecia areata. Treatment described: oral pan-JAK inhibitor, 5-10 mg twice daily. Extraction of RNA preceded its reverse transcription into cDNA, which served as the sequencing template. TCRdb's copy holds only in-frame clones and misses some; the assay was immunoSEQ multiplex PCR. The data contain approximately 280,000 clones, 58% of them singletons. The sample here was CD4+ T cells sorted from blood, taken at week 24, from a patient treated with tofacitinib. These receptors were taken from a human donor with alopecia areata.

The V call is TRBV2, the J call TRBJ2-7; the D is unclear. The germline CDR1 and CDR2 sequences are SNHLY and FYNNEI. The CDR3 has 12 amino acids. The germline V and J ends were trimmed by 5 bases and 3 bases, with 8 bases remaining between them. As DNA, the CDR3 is TGTGCCAGCAGTCCCCAAAGCTACGAGCAGTACTTC. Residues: CASSPQSYEQYF. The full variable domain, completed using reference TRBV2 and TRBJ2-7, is EPEVTQTPSHQVTQMGQEVILRCVPISNHLYFYWYRQILGQKVEFLVSFYNNEISEKSEIFDDQFSVERPDGSNFTLKIRSTKLEDSAMYFCASSPQSYEQYFGPGTRLTVT.

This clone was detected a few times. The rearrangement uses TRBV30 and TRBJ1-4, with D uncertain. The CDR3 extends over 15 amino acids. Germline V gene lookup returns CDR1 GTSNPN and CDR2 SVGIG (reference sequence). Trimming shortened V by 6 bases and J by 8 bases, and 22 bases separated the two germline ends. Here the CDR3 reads CACIVRRSIREKLFF. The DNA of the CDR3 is TGTGCCTGCATCGTCCGGCGATCCATAAGAGAAAAACTGTTTTTT.

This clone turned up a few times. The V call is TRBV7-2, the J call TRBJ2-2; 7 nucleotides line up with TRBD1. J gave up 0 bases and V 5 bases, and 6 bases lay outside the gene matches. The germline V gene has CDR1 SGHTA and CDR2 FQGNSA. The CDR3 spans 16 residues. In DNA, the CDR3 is TGTGCCAGCAGCCCACCGACAGGGACGAACACCGGGGAGCTGTTTTTT. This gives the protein CASSPPTGTNTGELFF.

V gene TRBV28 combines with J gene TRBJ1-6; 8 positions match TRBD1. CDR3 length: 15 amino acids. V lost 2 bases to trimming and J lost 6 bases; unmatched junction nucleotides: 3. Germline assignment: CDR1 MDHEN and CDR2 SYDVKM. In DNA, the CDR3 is TGTGCCAGCAGTTTAGGGGACAGGCGTAATTCACCCCTCCACTTT. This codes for CASSLGDRRNSPLHF.

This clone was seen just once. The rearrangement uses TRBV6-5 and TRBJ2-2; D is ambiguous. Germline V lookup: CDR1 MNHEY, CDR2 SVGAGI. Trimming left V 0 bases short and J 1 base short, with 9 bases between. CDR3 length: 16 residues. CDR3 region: CASSYSFTLNTGELFF. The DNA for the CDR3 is TGTGCCAGCAGTTACTCGTTCACCTTGAACACCGGGGAGCTGTTTTTT.

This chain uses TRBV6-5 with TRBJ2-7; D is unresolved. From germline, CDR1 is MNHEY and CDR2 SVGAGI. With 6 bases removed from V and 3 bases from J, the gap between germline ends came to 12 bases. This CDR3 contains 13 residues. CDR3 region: CASSRFPGYEQYF. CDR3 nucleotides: TGTGCCAGCAGCCGATTCCCGGGCTACGAGCAGTACTTC.

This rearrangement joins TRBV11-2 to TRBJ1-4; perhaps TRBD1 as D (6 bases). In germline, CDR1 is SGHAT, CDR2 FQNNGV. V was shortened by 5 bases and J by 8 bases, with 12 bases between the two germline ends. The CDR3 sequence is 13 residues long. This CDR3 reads CASSQGLQEKLFF. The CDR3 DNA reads TGTGCCAGCAGCCAGGGGTTGCAGGAAAAACTGTTTTTT.

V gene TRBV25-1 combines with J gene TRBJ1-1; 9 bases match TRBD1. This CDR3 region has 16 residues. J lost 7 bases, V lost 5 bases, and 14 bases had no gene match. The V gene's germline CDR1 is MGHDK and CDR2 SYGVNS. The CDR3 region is CASSSQSLQGAGEAFF. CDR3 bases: TGTGCCAGCAGTTCACAATCCCTACAGGGGGCGGGTGAAGCTTTCTTT.

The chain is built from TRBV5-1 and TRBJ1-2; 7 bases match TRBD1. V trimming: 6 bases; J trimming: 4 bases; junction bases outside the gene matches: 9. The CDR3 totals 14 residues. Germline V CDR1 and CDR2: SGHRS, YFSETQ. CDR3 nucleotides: TGCGCCAGCAACCCCTCGACAGGGTCCTATGGCTACACCTTC. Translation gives CASNPSTGSYGYTF.

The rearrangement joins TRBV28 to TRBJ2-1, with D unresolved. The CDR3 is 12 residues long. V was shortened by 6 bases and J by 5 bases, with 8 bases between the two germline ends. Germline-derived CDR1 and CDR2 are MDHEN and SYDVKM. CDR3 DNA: TGTGCCAGCAGATTGACCGACAATGAGCAGTTCTTC. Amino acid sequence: CASRLTDNEQFF.

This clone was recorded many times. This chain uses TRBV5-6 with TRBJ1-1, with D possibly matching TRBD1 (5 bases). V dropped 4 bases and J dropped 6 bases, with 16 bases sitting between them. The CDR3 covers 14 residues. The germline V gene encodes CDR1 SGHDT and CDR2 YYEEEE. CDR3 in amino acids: CASSPSAGVAEAFF. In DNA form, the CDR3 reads TGTGCCAGCAGCCCCTCCGCGGGGGTAGCTGAAGCTTTCTTT.

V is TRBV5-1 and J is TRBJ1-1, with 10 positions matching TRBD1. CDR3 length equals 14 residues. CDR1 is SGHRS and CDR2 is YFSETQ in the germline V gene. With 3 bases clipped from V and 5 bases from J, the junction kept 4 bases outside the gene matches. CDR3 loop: CASSWGQGMTEAFF. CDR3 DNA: TGCGCCAGCAGCTGGGGACAGGGGATGACTGAAGCTTTCTTT.

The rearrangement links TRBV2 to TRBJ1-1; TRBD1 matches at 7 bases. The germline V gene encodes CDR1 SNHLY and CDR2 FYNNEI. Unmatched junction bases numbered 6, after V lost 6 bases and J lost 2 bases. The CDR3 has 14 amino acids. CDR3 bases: TGTGCCAGCAGCGCTCAGGGGGGAAACACTGAAGCTTTCTTT. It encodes CASSAQGGNTEAFF. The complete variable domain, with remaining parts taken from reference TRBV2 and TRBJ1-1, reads EPEVTQTPSHQVTQMGQEVILRCVPISNHLYFYWYRQILGQKVEFLVSFYNNEISEKSEIFDDQFSVERPDGSNFTLKIRSTKLEDSAMYFCASSAQGGNTEAFFGQGTRLTVV.

CDR3 protein: CASSFGRGPGELFF. CDR3 bases: TGTGCCAGCAGTTTTGGGAGAGGCCCCGGGGAGCTGTTTTTT. This sequence joins TRBV27 and TRBJ2-2, with a possible D match to TRBD2 (5 bases). CDR1 is MNHEY, CDR2 SMNVEV, per germline (reference sequence). This CDR3 has 14 amino acids. Trimming took off 3 bases at V and 6 bases at J, with 11 bases between the two ends.

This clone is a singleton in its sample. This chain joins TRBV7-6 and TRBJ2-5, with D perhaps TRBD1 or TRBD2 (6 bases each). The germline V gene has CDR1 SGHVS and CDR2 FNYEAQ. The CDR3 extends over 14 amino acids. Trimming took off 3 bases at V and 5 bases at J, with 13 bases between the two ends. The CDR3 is CASSFVGGPETQYF. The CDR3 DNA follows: TGTGCCAGCAGCTTCGTAGGGGGGCCGGAGACCCAGTACTTC.

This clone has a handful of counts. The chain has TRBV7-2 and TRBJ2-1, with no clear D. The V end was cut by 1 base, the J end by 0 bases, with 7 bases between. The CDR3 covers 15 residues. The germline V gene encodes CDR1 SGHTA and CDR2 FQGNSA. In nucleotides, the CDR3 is TGTGCCAGCAGCTTAGTGGTGAGCTCCTACAATGAGCAGTTCTTC. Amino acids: CASSLVVSSYNEQFF.

CDR3 sequence: CASSYSATVPETQYF. In DNA, the CDR3 is TGTGCCAGCAGTTACTCTGCCACCGTTCCGGAGACCCAGTACTTC. The chain couples TRBV6-5 to TRBJ2-5; the D is unclear. Trimming removed 0 bases at V and 5 bases at J, with 13 bases between. Germline V gene data show CDR1 as MNHEY and CDR2 as SVGAGI. The CDR3 is 15 amino acids.

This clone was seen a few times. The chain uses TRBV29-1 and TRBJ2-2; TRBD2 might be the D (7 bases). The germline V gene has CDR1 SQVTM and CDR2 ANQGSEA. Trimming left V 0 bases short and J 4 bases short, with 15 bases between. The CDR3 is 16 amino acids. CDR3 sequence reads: CSVEERGGIGTGELFF. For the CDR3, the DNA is TGCAGCGTTGAAGAAAGGGGGGGGATTGGCACCGGGGAGCTGTTTTTT.

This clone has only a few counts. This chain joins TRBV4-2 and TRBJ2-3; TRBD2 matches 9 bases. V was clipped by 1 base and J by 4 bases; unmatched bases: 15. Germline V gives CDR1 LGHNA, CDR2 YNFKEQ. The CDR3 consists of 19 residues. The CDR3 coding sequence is TGTGCCAGCAGCCAAGGTAGTAGATGGCTAGCGGGGAAACCAGATACGCAGTATTTT. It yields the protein CASSQGSRWLAGKPDTQYF.

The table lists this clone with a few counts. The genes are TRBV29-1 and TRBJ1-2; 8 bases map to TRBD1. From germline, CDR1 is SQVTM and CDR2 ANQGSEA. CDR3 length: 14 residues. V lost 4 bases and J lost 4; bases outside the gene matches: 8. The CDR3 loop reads CSVAPRQGPYGYTF. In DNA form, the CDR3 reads TGCAGCGTTGCGCCTAGACAGGGGCCCTATGGCTACACCTTC. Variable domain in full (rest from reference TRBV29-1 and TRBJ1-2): SAVISQKPSRDICQRGTSLTIQCQVDSQVTMMFWYRQQPGQSLTLIATANQGSEATYESGFVIDKFPISRPNLTFSTLTVSNMSPEDSSIYLCSVAPRQGPYGYTFGSGTRLTVV.